This entry features one T cell receptor (beta chain) sequence. What it binds is unknown. This CDR3 has 18 residues. Germline CDR1 MNHNS, CDR2 SASEGT. V dropped 4 bases and J dropped 0; count of bases not matched to a gene: 8. These data belong to a study of blood T cells in healthy people across ages. Points from the study as a whole: Diversity estimated from one million T cells was considered an underestimate.

Staff drew roughly 10 milliliters of peripheral blood from each donor. Each sample had at least 6 million PBMCs isolated. RNA extraction gave at least 5 micrograms of total RNA per sample. The second PCR ran about 6 to 12 cycles with a sample-barcoded 5' primer and J-beta primers. MiXCR was run by TCRdb on the 5' RACE reads, yielding one entry per CDR3 protein. The table has some 1.4 million distinct CDR3 sequences, approximately 40% seen once; the top ten hold under 8%. The specimen sequenced was blood. The TCR was taken from a woman between 18 and 29 years old in good health. The J gene is TRBJ1-6, the V gene TRBV6-1; 8 bases line up with TRBD1. CDR3 nucleotides: TGTGCCAGCAGTGGCGGACAGGGACCCGGCTCCTATAATTCACCCCTCCACTTT. This encodes CASSGGQGPGSYNSPLHF.